Below, 21 T cell receptor beta chains from the same sample are listed, as sequenced in a study of PD-L1 blockade in urothelial cancer. Clones were read by immunoSEQ multiplex PCR, and TCRdb kept only the in-frame ones, dropping some. The table records approximately 100,000 clones, 91% of them present only once. Sequencing was performed on PBMCs, taken around atezolizumab (anti-PD-L1) treatment. The receptors were gathered from a woman of 80 years or more with urothelial cancer.

The rearrangement uses TRBV15 and TRBJ2-1; possible D gene TRBD2, 5 bases. The CDR3 runs to 15 residues. The V end was cut by 4 bases, the J end by 0 bases, with 10 bases between. Germline loops: CDR1 LNHNV, CDR2 YYDKDF (reference sequence). CDR3 DNA: TGTGCCACCAGCATGGAGAGCGGCTCCTACAATGAGCAGTTCTTC. Protein product: CATSMESGSYNEQFF. The whole variable domain, filled in from reference TRBV15 and TRBJ2-1, reads DAMVIQNPRYQVTQFGKPVTLSCSQTLNHNVMYWYQQKSSQAPKLLFHYYDKDFNNEADTPDNFQSRRPNTSFCFLDIRSPGLGDTAMYLCATSMESGSYNEQFFGPGTRLTVL.

This clone was recorded once. This rearrangement joins TRBV19 to TRBJ2-5, with TRBD1 identical over 11 bases. Germline V gene lookup returns CDR1 LNHDA and CDR2 SQIVND (reference sequence). Germline trimming cut 1 base from V and 1 base from J; bases unmatched to any gene: 2. This CDR3 region has 16 residues. The CDR3: CASSIGTGGPQETQYF. The DNA for the CDR3 is TGTGCCAGTAGTATAGGGACAGGGGGCCCCCAAGAGACCCAGTACTTC.

The genes are TRBV6-5 and TRBJ1-6, with 7 bases identical to TRBD1. Germline V gene sequence: CDR1 MNHEY, CDR2 SVGAGI. The CDR3 contains 15 residues. The ends lost 2 bases at V and 11 bases at J; junction bases unmatched: 9. The CDR3 DNA sequence: TGTGCCAGCAGTTACGATCAACAGGGGAGGACACCCCTCCACTTT. It encodes CASSYDQQGRTPLHF.

This clone was detected a few times. The V gene is TRBV25-1, the J gene TRBJ1-2; D unclear. Germline V CDR1 and CDR2: MGHDK, SYGVNS. This CDR3 has 11 amino acids. Trimming took off 1 base at V and 6 bases at J, with 3 bases between the two ends. CDR3: CASSELNGYTF. The CDR3 region has the DNA TGTGCCAGCAGTGAATTAAATGGCTACACCTTC.

The chain is built from TRBV20-1 and TRBJ2-5, with D unclear. The CDR3 sequence is 11 residues long. Germline CDR1 reads DFQATT; CDR2 reads SNEGSKA (reference sequence). Trimming cost V 1 base and J 6 bases, with 6 bases left between them. CDR3 residues: CSARVEKTQYF. The DNA for the CDR3 is TGCAGTGCTAGAGTCGAGAAGACCCAGTACTTC.

The CDR3 coding sequence is TGTGCCAGCAGCGTACAGGGGGCTGGGGCCCAGTACTTC. Translation gives CASSVQGAGAQYF. The rearrangement links TRBV27 to TRBJ2-5; 9 bases match TRBD1. There are 13 residues in the CDR3. V lost 6 bases, J lost 9 bases, and 8 bases stayed unmatched. The germline V gene has CDR1 MNHEY and CDR2 SMNVEV (reference sequence).

The count of this clone is one. The gene calls are TRBV19 and TRBJ2-1; TRBD2 matches at 7 bases. Germline lookup yields CDR1 LNHDA and CDR2 SQIVND (reference sequence). The V segment lost 3 bases and the J segment 7 bases; nucleotides outside the gene matches: 9. There are 15 residues in the CDR3. In DNA, the CDR3 is TGTGCCAGTAGTATTTATCGGGAGGCGGTTAATGAGCAGTTCTTC. The encoded protein is CASSIYREAVNEQFF. Based on the CDR3 plus reference TRBV19 and TRBJ2-1, the full variable domain is DGGITQSPKYLFRKEGQNVTLSCEQNLNHDAMYWYRQDPGQGLRLIYYSQIVNDFQKGDIAEGYSVSREKKESFPLTVTSAQKNPTAFYLCASSIYREAVNEQFFGPGTRLTVL.

J is TRBJ1-2 and V is TRBV15; D remains ambiguous. Trimming cost V 8 bases and J 2 bases, with 9 bases left between them. Per germline, CDR1 LNHNV and CDR2 YYDKDF (reference sequence). The CDR3 is 12 amino acids. For the CDR3, the DNA is TGTGCCACCCATGGGCTGAACTATGGCTACACCTTC. This translates into CATHGLNYGYTF.

The rearrangement uses TRBV19 and TRBJ1-1, with D uncertain. V was clipped by 6 bases and J by 6 bases, with 14 bases between them. The CDR3 covers 13 residues. From germline, CDR1 is LNHDA and CDR2 SQIVND (reference sequence). CDR3 sequence: CASRGDARAEAFF. The CDR3 DNA sequence: TGTGCCAGTAGGGGAGATGCTCGGGCTGAAGCTTTCTTT.

The rearrangement links TRBV28 to TRBJ1-2, with D unclear. The V end lost 5 bases, the J end lost 2 bases, and 18 bases lay between the germline ends. CDR1 is MDHEN, CDR2 SYDVKM, per germline. The CDR3 consists of 16 residues. CDR3 sequence reads: CASSPGSARLNYGYTF. In nucleotides, the CDR3 is TGTGCCAGCAGTCCCGGGTCAGCGCGACTCAACTATGGCTACACCTTC.

The chain joins TRBV29-1 to TRBJ1-3, with 7 positions matching TRBD1. This CDR3 spans 15 amino acids. Germline-derived CDR1 and CDR2 are SQVTM and ANQGSEA. V shed 4 bases, J shed 0 bases, and the junction held 6 bases outside the gene matches. The DNA for the CDR3 is TGCAGCGTTGGAAGGGACAGCAACTCTGGAAACACCATATATTTT. Encoded protein: CSVGRDSNSGNTIYF.

J is TRBJ1-1 and V is TRBV6-1, with D possibly being TRBD1 (5 bases). Germline CDR1 and CDR2: MNHNS and SASEGT. The CDR3 totals 12 residues. Trimming took 4 bases from V and 8 from J, leaving 11 bases between them. CDR3 sequence reads: CASSGNGGEAFF. DNA of the CDR3: TGTGCCAGCAGTGGCAACGGGGGGGAAGCTTTCTTT.

V usage is TRBV6-4 and J usage is TRBJ1-3; D is perhaps TRBD1 (5 bases). The CDR3 contains 14 residues. The V end lost 3 bases, the J end lost 0 bases, and 6 bases lay between the germline ends. CDR1 MRHNA and CDR2 SNTAGT come from the germline V gene. The CDR3 loop reads CASSEDSSGNTIYF. The CDR3 DNA sequence: TGTGCCAGCAGTGAAGACAGCTCTGGAAACACCATATATTTT.

The V call is TRBV6-4, the J call TRBJ1-1; 10 nucleotides line up with TRBD1. The V segment lost 6 bases and the J segment 6 bases; nucleotides outside the gene matches: 4. The CDR3 loop spans 13 amino acids. Germline-derived CDR1 and CDR2 are MRHNA and SNTAGT. This CDR3 is CASSRDRGAEAFF. In DNA, the CDR3 is TGTGCCAGCAGCCGGGACAGGGGTGCTGAAGCTTTCTTT.

This clone appeared a single time. This rearrangement joins TRBV4-1 to TRBJ1-2; D not certain. The germline CDR1 and CDR2 sequences are MGHRA and YSYEKL. This CDR3 comprises 16 residues. The germline V and J ends were trimmed by 0 bases and 1 base, with 12 bases remaining between them. CDR3 region: CASSQEEGAVNYGYTF. CDR3 coding DNA: TGCGCCAGCAGCCAAGAGGAAGGTGCGGTTAACTATGGCTACACCTTC.

The chain is built from TRBV27 and TRBJ1-4; D remains unclear. The CDR3 has 13 residues. Germline assignment: CDR1 MNHEY and CDR2 SMNVEV (reference sequence). The V end lost 8 bases, the J end lost 0 bases, and 7 bases lay between the germline ends. The CDR3 DNA follows: TGTGCCAGCCGTCCTGCAACTAATGAAAAACTGTTTTTT. Its protein is CASRPATNEKLFF.

The V gene is TRBV19, the J gene TRBJ2-1; 13 bases line up with TRBD2. CDR3 length: 18 residues. The V and J ends lost 0 bases and 6 bases, in that order; junction bases with no gene match: 8. CDR1 is LNHDA and CDR2 is SQIVND in the germline V gene (reference sequence). The CDR3 loop reads CASSIDPPLAGGTNEQFF. In DNA form, the CDR3 reads TGTGCCAGTAGTATAGATCCCCCACTAGCGGGAGGGACCAATGAGCAGTTCTTC. Full variable domain (rest looked up from reference TRBV19 and TRBJ2-1): DGGITQSPKYLFRKEGQNVTLSCEQNLNHDAMYWYRQDPGQGLRLIYYSQIVNDFQKGDIAEGYSVSREKKESFPLTVTSAQKNPTAFYLCASSIDPPLAGGTNEQFFGPGTRLTVL.

Concerning this clone: The same CDR3 arises from other DNA sequences in this sample as well. This chain links TRBV29-1 with TRBJ1-1; 9 bases align to TRBD1. The CDR3 covers 13 residues. After removal of 6 bases from V and 1 base from J, the junction contained 3 bases not matched to a gene. Germline V gene lookup returns CDR1 SQVTM and CDR2 ANQGSEA. The CDR3: CSVTTGGNTEAFF. CDR3 in DNA: TGCAGCGTCACGACAGGGGGGAACACTGAAGCTTTCTTT.

The gene calls are TRBV5-1 and TRBJ1-1; D gene unclear. The germline V gene has CDR1 SGHRS and CDR2 YFSETQ. The CDR3 covers 15 residues. Trimming removed 5 bases at V and 1 base at J, with 15 bases between. Here the CDR3 reads CASSYTVNSNTEAFF. Here the CDR3 DNA reads TGCGCCAGCAGTTATACAGTAAACTCGAACACTGAAGCTTTCTTT.

This clone was picked up one time. The chain carries TRBV7-3 and TRBJ2-7; D might be TRBD2 (5 bases). The V and J ends lost 4 bases and 2 bases respectively, with 15 bases between them. The CDR3 consists of 15 residues. Germline loops: CDR1 SGHTA, CDR2 FQGTGA. The chain's CDR3 is CASSWRADPTYEQYF. The CDR3 region has the DNA TGTGCCAGCAGCTGGAGAGCGGATCCCACCTACGAGCAGTACTTC.

This clone has a single count. The V call is TRBV2, the J call TRBJ2-2, with 9 nucleotides matching TRBD1. In germline, CDR1 is SNHLY, CDR2 FYNNEI. V lost 6 bases, J lost 5 bases, and 4 bases stayed unmatched. This CDR3 has 14 amino acids. CDR3 sequence: CASRAGTGTGELFF. The CDR3 nucleotides are TGTGCCAGCAGGGCCGGGACAGGGACCGGGGAGCTGTTTTTT.